This T cell receptor beta chain was found in a study of T-cell memory formation after mild COVID-19. As for the study in general: Largely, TCR clusters stayed within a single donor.

Notes on the study in general: Contracting clones from day 15 to 85 had balanced CD4/CD8; later expanders favoured CD4+. Researchers found some responding clones in pre-infection memory, a sign that cross-reactive memory joined.

After 5'RACE with constant-segment primers, TCR alpha and TCR beta cDNA libraries carrying sample barcodes and UMIs were obtained. TCRdb recomputed calls from the 5' RACE reads with MiXCR, one row per CDR3 protein. The sample yields more than 250,000 distinct CDR3 sequences, about 16% seen once. Trimming cost V 4 bases and J 7 bases; bases outside gene matches: 10. The CDR3 consists of 15 residues. About this clonotype itself: Its specificity is unknown.

The receptor was derived from a young man who had mild COVID-19 (a few samples of this study predate the infection). Cell type and time point are not known. What was sequenced was PBMCs or a T cell subset sorted from them (not recorded which). This rearrangement joins TRBV12-3 or TRBV12-4 to TRBJ1-1; 9 bases fit TRBD1. CDR3 DNA sequence: TGTGCCAGCAGTTCGGGTTCACAGGGGGCCGGTGAAGCTTTCTTT. This encodes CASSSGSQGAGEAFF.